The sequence of this TCR beta chain was determined in a study of Ad26.COV2.S vaccination and SARS-CoV-2 variants. Method: immunoSEQ multiplex PCR; TCRdb's copy keeps in-frame clones and lacks some. This sample has hundreds of thousands of clones, with about 88% found just once. On this clone: A single base separates this from a much larger clone, so it may be a read error.

Treatment of the sample: about 20 received Ad26.COV2.S at low or high dose, single or two shots; five or six received placebo; per-sample allocation not given. Repertoires come from day 63 after the first vaccine or placebo injection. The trim removed 4 bases at V and 3 bases at J, leaving 4 bases unmatched. Germline V gene data show CDR1 as SGHVS and CDR2 as FQNEAQ. This CDR3 is 14 amino acids long. Material: peripheral blood, obtained in a trial of Ad26.COV2.S vaccine versus placebo. J is TRBJ2-7 and V is TRBV7-8, with 9 bases matching TRBD1. This clonotype originated in a person between 18 and 65 years old who received the Ad26.COV2.S COVID-19 vaccine or a placebo. CDR3 in amino acids: CASSSPGQGYEQYF. For the CDR3, the DNA is TGTGCCAGCAGCTCCCCGGGACAGGGCTACGAGCAGTACTTC.